Below are 9 T cell receptor beta chains sequenced from a single sample in a study of technical replicates of blood from several donors. Sequencing used immunoSEQ multiplex PCR; TCRdb keeps in-frame clones, though not all of them. The table records roughly 80,000 clones, about nine tenths of them present only once. Material for sequencing was T cells isolated from PBMCs. The receptors come from a human donor in good health.

This clone was seen a single time. The rearrangement uses TRBV6-4 and TRBJ1-4, with 10 bases identical to TRBD1. V was clipped by 2 bases and J by 6 bases; unmatched bases: 3. The CDR3 is 15 residues long. The germline V gene encodes CDR1 MRHNA and CDR2 SNTAGT. CDR3 nucleotides: TGTGCCAGCAGTGACCCCGGACAGGGGGATGAAAAACTGTTTTTT. Amino acids: CASSDPGQGDEKLFF.

The chain carries TRBV4-3 and TRBJ1-3, with 8 positions matching TRBD1. This CDR3 has 17 amino acids. With V trimmed by 6 bases and J by 0 bases, 10 bases remained unmatched. Germline V gene data show CDR1 as LGHNA and CDR2 as YSLEER. The CDR3 protein is CASSLARGQSSGNTIYF. The CDR3 region has the DNA TGCGCCAGCAGTCTAGCCAGGGGGCAATCCTCTGGAAACACCATATATTTT.

CDR3 residues: CASSFSRGSNEQFF. The DNA for the CDR3 is TGTGCCAGCAGCTTTAGTCGGGGAAGCAATGAGCAGTTCTTC. The chain employs TRBV7-6 and TRBJ2-1; D is perhaps TRBD2 (5 bases). Germline V gene data show CDR1 as SGHVS and CDR2 as FNYEAQ. The V end was cut by 3 bases, the J end by 6 bases, with 12 bases between. The CDR3 totals 14 residues.

V is TRBV7-2 and J is TRBJ2-3; unclear D gene. Germline lookup yields CDR1 SGHTA and CDR2 FQGNSA. V was cut by 5 bases and J by 1 base, with 16 bases left in between. The CDR3 loop spans 16 amino acids. The CDR3 DNA sequence: TGTGCCAGCAGCGCCCGACCGGCCCGGGGCACAGATACGCAGTATTTT. Translating gives CASSARPARGTDTQYF.

The J gene is TRBJ1-5, the V gene TRBV7-6, with D tentatively TRBD1 (5 bases). CDR1 and CDR2 from the germline V gene are SGHVS and FNYEAQ. Trimming took 8 bases from V and 3 from J, leaving 11 bases between them. The CDR3 contains 13 residues. The CDR3 spells CASAGGVNQPQHF. For the CDR3, the DNA is TGTGCCAGCGCGGGGGGGGTCAATCAGCCCCAGCATTTT.

The V gene is TRBV13, the J gene TRBJ1-1; TRBD1 matches 7 bases. V lost 5 bases, J lost 5 bases, and 8 bases stayed unmatched. Looked up from germline, CDR1 is PRHDT and CDR2 is FYEKMQ (reference sequence). The CDR3 is 14 amino acids. For the CDR3, the DNA is TGTGCCAGCAGCGAAGACAGGGAGGTGACTGAAGCTTTCTTT. Translated, it gives CASSEDREVTEAFF.

The chain links TRBV9 to TRBJ2-2, with D possibly being TRBD2 (5 bases). The V end was cut by 4 bases, the J end by 4 bases, with 20 bases between. Germline CDR1 SGDLS, CDR2 YYNGEE. CDR3 length equals 17 residues. The CDR3 DNA reads TGTGCCAGCAGCATACCACTAGGACCTGAGAGCACCGGGGAGCTGTTTTTT. This gives the protein CASSIPLGPESTGELFF.

This chain links TRBV19 with TRBJ2-7; TRBD1 agrees at 8 bases. Trimming removed 4 bases from V and 4 bases from J; junction bases left unmatched: 6. Per germline, CDR1 LNHDA and CDR2 SQIVND (reference sequence). The CDR3 extends over 14 amino acids. CDR3 sequence (DNA): TGTGCCAGTAGTACTGGCAGGGGGCAGTACGAGCAGTACTTC. Its translation is CASSTGRGQYEQYF.

The rearrangement joins TRBV30 to TRBJ1-5; no definite D call. The V end was cut by 1 base, the J end by 4 bases, with 17 bases between. Germline V gene sequence: CDR1 GTSNPN, CDR2 SVGIG (reference sequence). The CDR3 loop spans 16 amino acids. The CDR3 sequence is CAWSAGTGSRNQPQHF. As DNA, the CDR3 is TGTGCCTGGAGTGCGGGAACCGGGAGTAGGAATCAGCCCCAGCATTTT.